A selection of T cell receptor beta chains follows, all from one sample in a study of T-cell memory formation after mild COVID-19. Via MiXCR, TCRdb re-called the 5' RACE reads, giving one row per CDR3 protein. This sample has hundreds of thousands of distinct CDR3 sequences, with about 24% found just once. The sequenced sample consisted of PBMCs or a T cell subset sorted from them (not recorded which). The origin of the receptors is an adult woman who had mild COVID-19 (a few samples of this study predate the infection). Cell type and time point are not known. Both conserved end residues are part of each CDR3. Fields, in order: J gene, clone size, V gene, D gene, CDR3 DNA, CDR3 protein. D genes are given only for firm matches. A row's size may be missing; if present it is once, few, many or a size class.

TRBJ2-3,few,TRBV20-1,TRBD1,TGCAGTGCTGCCGGCAGGGGGTCGTCGCAGGGTACGCAGTATTTT,CSAAGRGSSQGTQYF
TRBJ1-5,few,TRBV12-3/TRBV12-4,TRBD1,TGTGCCAGCAGTTCGACAGGGGGCCATCAGCCCCAGCATTTT,CASSSTGGHQPQHF
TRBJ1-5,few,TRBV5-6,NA,TGTGCCAGCAACCCCGGGGGGGTGAGCAATCAGCCCCAGCATTTT,CASNPGGVSNQPQHF
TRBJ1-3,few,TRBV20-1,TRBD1,TGCAGTGCTAGAGCCCGGGGGGGGCAGGGGGACACCATATATTTT,CSARARGGQGDTIYF
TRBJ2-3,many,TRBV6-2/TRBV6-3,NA,TGTGCCAGCAGTTACTCCGGGACCCGCACAGATACGCAGTATTTT,CASSYSGTRTDTQYF
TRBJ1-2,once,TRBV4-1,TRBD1,TGCGCCAGCAGCCAGGGAGGCAGGGGGCGTAGTAACTATGGCTACACCTTC,CASSQGGRGRSNYGYTF
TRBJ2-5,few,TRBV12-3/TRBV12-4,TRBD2,TGTGCCAGCAGGGCTACTAGCGGGGTAAAGACCCAGTACTTC,CASRATSGVKTQYF
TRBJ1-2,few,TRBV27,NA,TGTGCCAGCAGTTTAGGTGGGGAGAACTATGGCTACACCTTC,CASSLGGENYGYTF
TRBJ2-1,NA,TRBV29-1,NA,TGCAGCGCTTCGGGGGGCCCCTACAATGAGCAGTTCTTC,CSASGGPYNEQFF
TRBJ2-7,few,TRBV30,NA,TGTGCCTGGTGCGGGCGGGCCGCCTCCTACGAGCAGTACTTC,CAWCGRAASYEQYF
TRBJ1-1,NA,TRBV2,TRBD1,TGTGCCAGAATTTTTCCGGGACAGGGGAGGAACACTGAAGCTTTCTTT,CARIFPGQGRNTEAFF
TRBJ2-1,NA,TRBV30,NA,TGTGCCTGGAGTGTATCGTCGGGAGCCAATGAGCAGTTCTTC,CAWSVSSGANEQFF
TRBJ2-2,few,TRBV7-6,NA,TGTGCCAGCAGCCGTCAGGGATCGGCCTCGAACACCGGGGAGCTGTTTTTT,CASSRQGSASNTGELFF
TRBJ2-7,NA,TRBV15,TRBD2,TGTGCCACCAGCAGAGATGGGCTAGCGGGCGCCTACGAGCAGTACTTC,CATSRDGLAGAYEQYF
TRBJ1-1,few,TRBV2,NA,TGTGCCAGCAGTGAAGAGGGGACGAGCACTGAAGCTTTCTTT,CASSEEGTSTEAFF
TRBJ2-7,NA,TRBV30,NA,TGTGCCTGGAGTACAGGTTGCTACGAGCAGTACTTC,CAWSTGCYEQYF